This T cell receptor (beta chain) was identified during a study of post-analysis software for immune sequencing data. The authors incorporated unique molecular identifiers into the TCR beta cDNA libraries. Each sample of roughly 1 to 11 million input T cells yielded 500,000 or so cDNA molecules, so each molecule approximated one T cell. TCRdb reanalysed the PCR reads using MiXCR and keeps one entry per CDR3 protein. The repertoire holds about 540,000 distinct CDR3 sequences, with around 34% as singletons. This clonotype was sampled from a girl under 18 with multiple sclerosis. Sequencing was done on a sample of blood.

The CDR3 is CASSAHRGTDTQYF. The CDR3 bases are TGTGCCAGCAGCGCCCACAGGGGTACAGATACGCAGTATTTT. This chain uses TRBV11-3 with TRBJ2-3; 7 positions agree with TRBD1. This CDR3 comprises 14 residues. V dropped 5 bases and J dropped 3; count of bases not matched to a gene: 5. CDR1 and CDR2 (germline): SGHNT, YENEEA.